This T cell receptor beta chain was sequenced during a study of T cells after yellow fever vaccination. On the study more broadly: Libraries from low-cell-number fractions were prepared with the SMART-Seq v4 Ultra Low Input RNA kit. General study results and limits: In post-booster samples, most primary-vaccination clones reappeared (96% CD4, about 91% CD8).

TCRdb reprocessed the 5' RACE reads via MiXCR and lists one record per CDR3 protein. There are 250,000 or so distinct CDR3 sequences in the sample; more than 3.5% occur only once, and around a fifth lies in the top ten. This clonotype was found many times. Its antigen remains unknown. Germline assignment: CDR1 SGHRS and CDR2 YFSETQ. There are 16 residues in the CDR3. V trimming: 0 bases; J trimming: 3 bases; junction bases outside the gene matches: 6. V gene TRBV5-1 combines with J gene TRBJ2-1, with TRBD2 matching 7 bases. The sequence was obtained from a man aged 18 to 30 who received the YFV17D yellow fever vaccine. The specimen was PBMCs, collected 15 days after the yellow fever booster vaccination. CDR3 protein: CASSLGPSGDYNEQFF. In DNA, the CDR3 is TGCGCCAGCAGCTTGGGGCCCAGCGGGGACTACAATGAGCAGTTCTTC.